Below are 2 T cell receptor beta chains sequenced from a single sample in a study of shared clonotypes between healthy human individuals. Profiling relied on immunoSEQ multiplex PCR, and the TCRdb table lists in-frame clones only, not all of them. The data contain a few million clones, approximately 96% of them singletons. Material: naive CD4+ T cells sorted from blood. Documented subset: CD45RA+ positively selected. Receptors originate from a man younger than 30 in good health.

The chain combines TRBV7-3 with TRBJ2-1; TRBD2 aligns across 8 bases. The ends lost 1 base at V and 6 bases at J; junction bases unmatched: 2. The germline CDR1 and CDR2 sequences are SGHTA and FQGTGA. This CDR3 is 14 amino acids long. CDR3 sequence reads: CASSLSGGLNEQFF. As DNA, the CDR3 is TGTGCCAGCAGCTTAAGCGGGGGGCTCAATGAGCAGTTCTTC.

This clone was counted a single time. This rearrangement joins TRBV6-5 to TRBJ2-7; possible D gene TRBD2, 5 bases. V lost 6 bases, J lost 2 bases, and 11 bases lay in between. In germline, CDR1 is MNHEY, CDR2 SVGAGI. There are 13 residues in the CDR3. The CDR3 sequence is CASRPPGAYEQYF. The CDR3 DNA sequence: TGTGCCAGCAGACCCCCCGGGGCCTACGAGCAGTACTTC.